Listed below are T cell receptor beta chains from one sample, sequenced in a study of response to subunit inactivated influenza vaccine. TCRdb fed the RT-PCR reads into MiXCR, producing one record per CDR3 protein. The sample contains more than 250,000 distinct CDR3 sequences, 20% to 25% of which appear only once. Sequencing used PBMCs from blood, obtained approximately 20 months after vaccination. The receptors here all came from a man aged 45 to 70 who received an inactivated influenza vaccine. CDR3s include the opening cysteine and the closing phenylalanine or tryptophan. Rows may omit the clone size; those that give it use once, few, many or a size class.

>-|TRBJ1-2|TRBV9
CASSAQTQGTGYGYTF
>-|TRBJ1-2|TRBV6-5
CASSFSRSYGYTF
>-|TRBJ2-3|TRBV10-3
CAISASGTGTDTQYF
>many|TRBJ1-1|TRBV20-1
CSGPEGFMNTEAFF
>-|TRBJ1-4|TRBV20-1
CSARPPGDRGLVNEKLFF
>few|TRBJ1-4|TRBV7-6
CASSPTPGAFNEKLFF
>-|TRBJ1-2|TRBV2
CASSQRDYYGYTF
>-|TRBJ2-7|TRBV6-6
CASSYAGGAEQYF
>-|TRBJ2-5|TRBV2
CASTEGGLVETQYF
>few|TRBJ2-1|TRBV6-2/TRBV6-3
CASSSQGYNEQFF
>many|TRBJ1-6|TRBV3-1
CASSPGQRNSPLHF
>many|TRBJ2-3|TRBV14
CASSRGGAGRYTQYF
>few|TRBJ1-4|TRBV7-2
CASTRDRESEKLFF
>-|TRBJ2-2|TRBV18
CASSTLRDTGELFF
>-|TRBJ1-5|TRBV6-2/TRBV6-3
CASSYSTVEGQPQHF
>few|TRBJ2-2|TRBV20-1
CSATKIPPGGGELFF
>few|TRBJ2-1|TRBV27
CASSLPAGGGNEQFF
>-|TRBJ2-1|TRBV9
CASSVVADSYNEQFF
>-|TRBJ2-7|TRBV5-1
CASSLGSSGGYEQYF
>-|TRBJ2-3|TRBV9
CASSVGSSGRTDTQYF
>-|TRBJ1-5|TRBV28
CASSLSGAPSNQPQHF
>-|TRBJ1-2|TRBV29-1
CSVLGQESIGYTF
>few|TRBJ1-5|TRBV3-1
CASSQASNSNQPQHF
>-|TRBJ2-5|TRBV20-1
CSAFHPDLGLAGWKAQYF
>-|TRBJ2-7|TRBV6-4
CASSLTRGTYEQYF
>many|TRBJ2-2|TRBV12-3/TRBV12-4
CASSLSLSAGELFF
>-|TRBJ2-5|TRBV4-2
CASSQLAGGFEETQYF
>many|TRBJ1-3|TRBV12-3/TRBV12-4
CASRPQGSVENTIYF
>few|TRBJ1-1|TRBV2
CASSDWNTEAFF
>-|TRBJ2-2|TRBV19
CASSIDFQGSFAGELFF
>many|TRBJ1-6|TRBV4-1
CASSQVRGGEHNSPLHF
>few|TRBJ1-5|TRBV28
CASSLSIQGTKRGDQPQHF
>-|TRBJ2-3|TRBV6-1
CASSVHIQSREQYF
>few|TRBJ2-3|TRBV20-1
CSAHTDTQYF
>-|TRBJ1-5|TRBV10-3
CAISRTADHQPQHF
>-|TRBJ1-3|TRBV12-3/TRBV12-4
CASSLLGLSGNTIYF
>-|TRBJ2-2|TRBV9
CASSTPVQGAGTGELFF
>few|TRBJ1-6|TRBV3-1
CASSQDPSPLHF
>-|TRBJ2-1|TRBV20-1
CSASAGLQGNNEQFF
>-|TRBJ2-5|TRBV12-3/TRBV12-4
CASSPKGETQYF
>many|TRBJ1-1|TRBV5-6
CASSLSPGVNTEAFF
>-|TRBJ2-1|TRBV27
CASGPRTGMVFRDEQFF
>-|TRBJ2-3|TRBV5-1
CASSSGEGRITDTQYF
>few|TRBJ1-6|TRBV4-2
CASSQDRAGAVPSSYNSPLHF
>-|TRBJ2-7|TRBV6-1
CASYGTSGSRYEQYF
>-|TRBJ2-1|TRBV27
CASSSRGRSYNEQFF